This is a list of T cell receptor beta chains from one sample in a study of identical twins. In TCRdb, the 5' RACE reads were re-called with MiXCR into one record per CDR3 protein. The data contain 1,800,000 or so distinct CDR3 sequences, under 35% of them seen just once; the ten biggest clones take up 0.25% to 0.3%. Sample: cord blood. These receptor sequences come from a newborn girl in good health. The CDR3 runs from the conserved cysteine through the conserved F or W. D genes are given only for firm matches. The listing skips clone size in some rows; elsewhere it reads once, few, many or a size class.

>TRBV28|-|-|TRBJ2-3
TGTGCCAGCAGCTCCAGGGATTTGGCAGATACGCAGTATTTT
CASSSRDLADTQYF
>TRBV10-2|-|-|TRBJ2-7
TGCGCCAGCAGTGGCCCTACTAGCATACCCTACGAGCAGTACTTC
CASSGPTSIPYEQYF
>TRBV10-3|TRBD2|-|TRBJ2-7
TGTGCCATCAGGGGGGGACTAGTCACTGGGGAGGCCCAGTACTTC
CAIRGGLVTGEAQYF
>TRBV20-1|-|few|TRBJ1-2
TGCAGTGCTAGACGGGGGGGTGGCTACACCTTC
CSARRGGGYTF
>TRBV6-1|TRBD2|-|TRBJ2-7
TGTGCCAGCAGTGAAGCGGCGGGACTAGCGGGGGGCCAATTCTCCTACGAGCAGTACTTC
CASSEAAGLAGGQFSYEQYF
>TRBV19|TRBD1|few|TRBJ2-5
TGTGCCAGTAAACCCGGACAGGCCTACCAAGAGACCCAGTACTTC
CASKPGQAYQETQYF
>TRBV6-1|-|-|TRBJ1-2
TGTGCCAGCAGCCCAAGAGGGGGAAGAGGGAACTATGGCTACACCTTC
CASSPRGGRGNYGYTF
>TRBV7-2|TRBD2|-|TRBJ2-3
TGTGCCAGCAGTCGTAGAGCGGGGACCAGCACAGATACGCAGTATTTT
CASSRRAGTSTDTQYF
>TRBV3-1|-|few|TRBJ1-1
TGTGCCAGCAGCCCCAGCAGGGGAAGGGCCACTGAAGCTTTCTTT
CASSPSRGRATEAFF
>TRBV20-1|-|-|TRBJ1-2
TGCAGTGCTTTAGAGGGGTTCGAGAACTATGGCTACACCTTC
CSALEGFENYGYTF
>TRBV6-5|-|few|TRBJ2-7
TGTGCCAGCAGTTACATTACAGCGAGCTCCTACGAGCAGTACTTC
CASSYITASSYEQYF
>TRBV5-1|-|many|TRBJ2-7
TGTGCCAGCAGTTTACAGGGCGAGCAGTACTTC
CASSLQGEQYF
>TRBV11-1|TRBD2|few|TRBJ2-3
TGTGCCAGCAGCTTCAACGGGGGGACTCCAAAAGATACGCAGTATTTT
CASSFNGGTPKDTQYF
>TRBV20-1|-|-|TRBJ1-6
TGCAGTGCCCTGCCGGGGGAAGGGGGTTCACCCCTCCACTTT
CSALPGEGGSPLHF
>TRBV20-1|TRBD2|few|TRBJ2-1
TGCAGTGCTAGATTGCCTCCTACTAGCGGCCCCTACAATGAGCAGTTCTTC
CSARLPPTSGPYNEQFF
>TRBV20-1|-|-|TRBJ1-6
TGCAGTGCTAGAGCGATGACGTACTCGGATTCACCCCTCCACTTT
CSARAMTYSDSPLHF
>TRBV3-1|-|-|TRBJ2-7
TGTGCCAGCAGCCCAAAAAGGACAGAAACCTACGAGCAGTACTTC
CASSPKRTETYEQYF